The rows below give T cell receptor beta chains drawn from one sample of a study of glioma-infiltrating T cells. MiXCR was run by TCRdb on the multiplex PCR reads, yielding one entry per CDR3 protein. Of approximately 190,000 distinct CDR3 sequences listed, 25% to 35% are singletons. Sequencing was performed on glioma tissue, nonneoplastic brain tissue, or PBMCs (not recorded which). The receptors originated from a human donor with low-grade glioma or glioblastoma, undergoing nonglioma brain surgery, or in good health (not recorded which). Each CDR3 is given with its conserved first and last residue. The D gene is left open where the match is weak. Clone size is stated in some rows and not others, as once, few, many or a class when expanded.

few . TRBJ2-7 TRBV5-8 CASSPRGVQGALIHEQYF TGTGCCAGCAGCCCCCGGGGGGTGCAGGGGGCGCTGATACACGAGCAGTACTTC
few . TRBJ2-5 TRBV5-1 CASSLGVLGRETQYF TGCGCCAGCAGCTTGGGCGTGCTGGGGAGAGAGACCCAGTACTTC
. . TRBJ2-7 TRBV29-1 CSVVGGEGQSYEQYF TGCAGCGTTGTGGGCGGGGAGGGACAGTCCTACGAGCAGTACTTC
many . TRBJ1-5 TRBV20-1 CSASGADPTLYSNQPQHF TGCAGTGCTAGTGGGGCCGACCCTACACTTTATAGCAATCAGCCCCAGCATTTT
many . TRBJ2-3 TRBV5-1 CASSSGLSQSTDTQYF TGCGCCAGCAGCTCGGGACTCTCGCAGAGCACAGATACGCAGTATTTT
many . TRBJ2-3 TRBV28 CASSLIAGAPTDTQYF TGTGCCAGCAGTTTAATAGCAGGGGCTCCCACAGATACGCAGTATTTT
. TRBD1 TRBJ1-1 TRBV6-2/TRBV6-3 CASSQLRIDRGRNTEAFF TGTGCCAGCAGCCAATTACGTATAGACAGGGGCCGGAACACTGAGGCTTTCTTT
many TRBD2 TRBJ2-1 TRBV6-2/TRBV6-3 CASSYLGLEDEQFF TGTGCCAGCAGTTACCTGGGACTAGAAGATGAGCAGTTCTTC
. . TRBJ2-1 TRBV5-4 CASSLVQGVYNEQFF TGTGCCAGCAGCTTGGTGCAGGGTGTCTACAATGAGCAGTTCTTC
many TRBD2 TRBJ2-1 TRBV6-2/TRBV6-3 CATMGLAGAGSYNEQFF TGTGCCACAATGGGGCTAGCGGGAGCAGGCTCCTACAATGAGCAGTTCTTC
many TRBD1 TRBJ1-2 TRBV10-3 CAISPSGTDGYTF TGTGCCATCAGCCCCTCGGGGACAGATGGCTACACCTTC
. . TRBJ1-1 TRBV7-3 CASSQASGSVTEAFF TGTGCCAGCAGCCAAGCATCAGGCTCGGTTACTGAAGCTTTCTTT
many . TRBJ1-1 TRBV5-5 CASSLIQGTEAFF TGTGCCAGCAGCTTGATCCAGGGCACTGAAGCTTTCTTT
many . TRBJ2-7 TRBV4-3 CASSQVLGNNYEQYF TGCGCCAGCAGCCAAGTGTTGGGAAACAACTACGAGCAGTACTTC
many TRBD1 TRBJ1-2 TRBV19 CASRPTGANYGYTF TGTGCCAGTAGGCCGACAGGGGCAAACTATGGCTACACCTTC
. TRBD2 TRBJ2-7 TRBV6-2/TRBV6-3 CASSYSSSGRAISYEQYF TGTGCCAGCAGTTACTCGAGTAGCGGGAGAGCAATCTCCTACGAGCAGTACTTC
many TRBD2 TRBJ2-3 TRBV3-1 CASSQYPPRLAGSTDTQYF TGTGCCAGCAGCCAATACCCCCCTAGACTAGCGGGTAGCACAGATACGCAGTATTTT
. . TRBJ2-1 TRBV4-2 CASSQPPVSDSYNEQFF TGTGCCAGCAGCCAACCACCAGTTAGCGACTCCTACAATGAGCAGTTCTTC
. TRBD2 TRBJ2-1 TRBV20-1 CSARIAGGLDNEQFF TGCAGTGCCCGGATAGCGGGAGGGCTCGACAATGAGCAGTTCTTC
. . TRBJ1-1 TRBV5-8 CTSSRASIGAFF TGTACCAGCAGCCGAGCTTCGATAGGAGCTTTCTTT
. TRBD2 TRBJ2-7 TRBV6-1 CASRPGLAGGLYNEQYF TGTGCCAGCAGACCAGGACTAGCGGGAGGACTTTACAACGAGCAGTACTTC
. . TRBJ2-7 TRBV4-1 CASSQDKGSSYEQYF TGCGCCAGCAGCCAAGATAAAGGAAGCTCCTACGAGCAGTACTTC
. . TRBJ1-6 TRBV4-2 CASSFRGTVNLPFHF TGTGCCAGCAGCTTTCGAGGGACGGTTAATTTACCCTTCCACTTT
many . TRBJ2-7 TRBV20-1 CSAKVIGAYEQYF TGCAGTGCTAAGGTGATTGGGGCCTACGAGCAGTACTTC
many TRBD2 TRBJ2-1 TRBV27 CASIGTRDYNEQFF TGTGCCAGCATTGGGACTAGGGACTACAATGAGCAGTTCTTC
. . TRBJ1-5 TRBV6-6 CASSAMENYQPQHF TGTGCCAGCAGTGCAATGGAGAATTATCAGCCCCAGCATTTT
many TRBD2 TRBJ2-1 TRBV25-1 CATRTSGGQGNEQFF TGTGCCACCAGGACTAGCGGGGGACAAGGGAATGAGCAGTTCTTC
. TRBD2 TRBJ2-1 TRBV20-1 CSARPGLAGAHEQFF TGCAGTGCTAGACCGGGTCTAGCGGGAGCGCATGAGCAGTTCTTC
many TRBD1 TRBJ1-1 TRBV18 CASFRTGGTEAFF TGTGCCAGCTTTCGGACAGGGGGCACTGAAGCTTTCTTT
many . TRBJ2-7 TRBV7-9 CASSLSTAGEQYF TGTGCCAGCAGCTTATCAACGGCGGGTGAGCAGTACTTC
many TRBD2 TRBJ2-1 TRBV2 CASSEDSRGVF TGTGCCAGCAGCGAAGACTCACGGGGGGTCTTC
many . TRBJ2-1 TRBV7-8 CASSPVGGSYNEQFF TGTGCCAGCAGCCCCGTCGGCGGGTCCTACAATGAGCAGTTCTTC